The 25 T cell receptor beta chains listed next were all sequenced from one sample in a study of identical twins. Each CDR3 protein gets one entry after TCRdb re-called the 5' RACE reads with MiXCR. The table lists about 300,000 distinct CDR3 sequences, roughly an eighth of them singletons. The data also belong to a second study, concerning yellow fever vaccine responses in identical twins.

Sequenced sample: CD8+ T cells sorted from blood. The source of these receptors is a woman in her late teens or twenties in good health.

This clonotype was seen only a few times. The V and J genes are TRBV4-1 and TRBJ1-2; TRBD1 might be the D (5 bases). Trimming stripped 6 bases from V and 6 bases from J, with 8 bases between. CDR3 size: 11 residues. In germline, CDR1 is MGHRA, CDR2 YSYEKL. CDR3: CASSGGDGYTF. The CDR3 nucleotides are TGCGCCAGCAGTGGGGGGGATGGCTACACCTTC.

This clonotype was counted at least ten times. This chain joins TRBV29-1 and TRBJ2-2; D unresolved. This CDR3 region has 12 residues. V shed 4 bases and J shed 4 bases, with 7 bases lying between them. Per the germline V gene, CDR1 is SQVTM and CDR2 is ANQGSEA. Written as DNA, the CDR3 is TGCAGCGTTGGGCAGCCCACCGGGGAGCTGTTTTTT. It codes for CSVGQPTGELFF.

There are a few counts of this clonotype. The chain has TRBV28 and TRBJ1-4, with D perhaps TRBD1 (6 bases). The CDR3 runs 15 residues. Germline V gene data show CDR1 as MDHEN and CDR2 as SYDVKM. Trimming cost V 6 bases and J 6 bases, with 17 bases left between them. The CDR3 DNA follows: TGTGCCAGCAGGTACCGGGACATCCGAGATGAAAAACTGTTTTTT. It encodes CASRYRDIRDEKLFF. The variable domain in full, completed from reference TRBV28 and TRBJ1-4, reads DVKVTQSSRYLVKRTGEKVFLECVQDMDHENMFWYRQDPGLGLRLIYFSYDVKMKEKGDIPEGYSVSREKKERFSLILESASTNQTSMYLCASRYRDIRDEKLFFGSGTQLSVL.

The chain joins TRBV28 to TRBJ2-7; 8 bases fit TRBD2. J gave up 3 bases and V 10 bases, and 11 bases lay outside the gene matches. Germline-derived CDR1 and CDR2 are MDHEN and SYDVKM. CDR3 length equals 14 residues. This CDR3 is CATAGASGYYEQYF. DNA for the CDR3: TGTGCCACCGCAGGGGCTAGCGGGTACTACGAGCAGTACTTC.

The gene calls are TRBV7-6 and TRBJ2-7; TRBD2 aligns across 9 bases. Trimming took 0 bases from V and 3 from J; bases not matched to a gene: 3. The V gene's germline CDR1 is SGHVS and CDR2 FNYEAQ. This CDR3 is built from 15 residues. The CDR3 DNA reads TGTGCCAGCAGCTTAGCCCTTAGCGGGAGCTACGAGCAGTACTTC. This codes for CASSLALSGSYEQYF.

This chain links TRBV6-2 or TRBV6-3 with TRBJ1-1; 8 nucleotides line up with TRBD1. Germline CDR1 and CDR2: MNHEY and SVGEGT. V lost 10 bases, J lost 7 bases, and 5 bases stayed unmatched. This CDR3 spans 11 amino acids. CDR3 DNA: TGTGCCATCGGACAGGGTTTTGAAGCTTTCTTT. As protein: CAIGQGFEAFF.

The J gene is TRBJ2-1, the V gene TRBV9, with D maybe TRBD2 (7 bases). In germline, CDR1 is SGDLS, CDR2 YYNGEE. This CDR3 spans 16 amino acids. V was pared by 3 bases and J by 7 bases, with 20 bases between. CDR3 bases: TGTGCCAGCAGCGCCCCGGCGGGGGCAGAACTAAATGAGCAGTTCTTC. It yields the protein CASSAPAGAELNEQFF.

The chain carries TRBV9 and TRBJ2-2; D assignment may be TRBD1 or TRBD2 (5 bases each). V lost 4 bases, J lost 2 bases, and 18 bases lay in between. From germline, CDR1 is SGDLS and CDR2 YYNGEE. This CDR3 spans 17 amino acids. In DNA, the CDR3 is TGTGCCAGCAGCACCAACGCCGGGGCCCCTAACACCGGGGAGCTGTTTTTT. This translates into CASSTNAGAPNTGELFF.

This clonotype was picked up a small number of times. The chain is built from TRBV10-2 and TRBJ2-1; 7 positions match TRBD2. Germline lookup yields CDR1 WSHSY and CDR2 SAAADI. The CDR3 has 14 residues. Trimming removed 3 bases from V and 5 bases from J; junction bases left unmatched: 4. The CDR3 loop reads CASSELGTNNEQFF. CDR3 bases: TGCGCCAGCAGTGAACTAGGGACTAACAATGAGCAGTTCTTC.

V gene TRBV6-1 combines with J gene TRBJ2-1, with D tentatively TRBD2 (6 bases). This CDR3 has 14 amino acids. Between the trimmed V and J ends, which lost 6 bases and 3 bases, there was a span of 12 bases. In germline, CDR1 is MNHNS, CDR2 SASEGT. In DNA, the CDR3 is TGTGCCAGCAGCAGCCCTAGCGTCTACAATGAGCAGTTCTTC. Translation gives CASSSPSVYNEQFF.

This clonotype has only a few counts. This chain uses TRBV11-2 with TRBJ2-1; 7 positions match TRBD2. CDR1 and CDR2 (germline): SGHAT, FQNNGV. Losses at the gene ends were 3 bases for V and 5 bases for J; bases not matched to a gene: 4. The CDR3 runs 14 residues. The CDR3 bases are TGTGCCAGCAGCTTGCGGGCGGGGGACAATGAGCAGTTCTTC. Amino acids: CASSLRAGDNEQFF.

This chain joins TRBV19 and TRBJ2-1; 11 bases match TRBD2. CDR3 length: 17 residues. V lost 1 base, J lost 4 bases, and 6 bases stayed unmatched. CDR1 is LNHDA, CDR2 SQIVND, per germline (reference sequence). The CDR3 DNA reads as TGTGCCAGTAGTATAGTAGCCGGACTAGCGGGTTACAATGAGCAGTTCTTC. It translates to CASSIVAGLAGYNEQFF.

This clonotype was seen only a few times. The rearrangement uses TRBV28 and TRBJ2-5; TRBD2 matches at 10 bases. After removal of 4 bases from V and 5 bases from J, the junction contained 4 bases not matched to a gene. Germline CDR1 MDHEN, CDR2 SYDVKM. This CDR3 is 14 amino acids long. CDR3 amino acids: CASSWTSGAETQYF. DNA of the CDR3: TGTGCCAGCAGTTGGACTAGCGGCGCGGAGACCCAGTACTTC.

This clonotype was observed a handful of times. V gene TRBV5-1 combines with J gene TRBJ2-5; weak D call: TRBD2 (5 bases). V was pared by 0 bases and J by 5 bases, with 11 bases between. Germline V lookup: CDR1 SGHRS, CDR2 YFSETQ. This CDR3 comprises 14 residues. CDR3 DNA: TGCGCCAGCAGCTTGGCCGGGGAAGGGGAGACCCAGTACTTC. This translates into CASSLAGEGETQYF.

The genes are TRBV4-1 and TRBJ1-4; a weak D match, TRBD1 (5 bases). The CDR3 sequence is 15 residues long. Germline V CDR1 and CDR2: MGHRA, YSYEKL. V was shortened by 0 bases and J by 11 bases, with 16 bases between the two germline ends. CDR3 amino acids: CASSQEPGGGEKLFF. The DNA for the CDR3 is TGCGCCAGCAGCCAAGAGCCGGGGGGGGGAGAGAAACTGTTTTTT.

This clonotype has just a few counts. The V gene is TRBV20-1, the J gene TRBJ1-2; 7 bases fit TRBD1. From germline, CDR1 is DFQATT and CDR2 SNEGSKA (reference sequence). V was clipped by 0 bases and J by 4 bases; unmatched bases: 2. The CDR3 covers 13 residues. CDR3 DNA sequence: TGCAGTGCTAGAGAAGACAGGGTCTATGGCTACACCTTC. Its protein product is CSAREDRVYGYTF.

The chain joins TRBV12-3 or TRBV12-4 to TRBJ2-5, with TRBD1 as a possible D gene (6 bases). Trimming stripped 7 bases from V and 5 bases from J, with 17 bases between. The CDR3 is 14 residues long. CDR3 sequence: CASNATGTGETQYF. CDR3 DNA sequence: TGTGCCAGCAACGCGACAGGCACGGGGGAGACCCAGTACTTC.

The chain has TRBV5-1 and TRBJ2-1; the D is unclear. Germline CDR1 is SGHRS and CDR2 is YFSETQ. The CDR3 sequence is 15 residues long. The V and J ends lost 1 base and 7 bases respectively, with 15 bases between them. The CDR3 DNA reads TGCGCCAGCAGCTTGTTGTCTCCCCTGGGGAATGAGCAGTTCTTC. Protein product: CASSLLSPLGNEQFF.

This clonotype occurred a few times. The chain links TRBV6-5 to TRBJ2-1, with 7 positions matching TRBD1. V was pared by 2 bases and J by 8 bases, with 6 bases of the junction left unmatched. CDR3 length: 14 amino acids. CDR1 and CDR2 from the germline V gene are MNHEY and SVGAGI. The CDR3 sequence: CASSYRTGAHEQFF. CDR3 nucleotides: TGTGCCAGCAGTTACCGCACAGGGGCCCATGAGCAGTTCTTC.

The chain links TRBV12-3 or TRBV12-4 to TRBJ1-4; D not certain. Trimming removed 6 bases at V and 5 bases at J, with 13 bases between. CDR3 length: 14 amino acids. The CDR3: CASRPRLVNEKLFF. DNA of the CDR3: TGTGCCAGCAGACCCCGGCTAGTCAATGAAAAACTGTTTTTT.

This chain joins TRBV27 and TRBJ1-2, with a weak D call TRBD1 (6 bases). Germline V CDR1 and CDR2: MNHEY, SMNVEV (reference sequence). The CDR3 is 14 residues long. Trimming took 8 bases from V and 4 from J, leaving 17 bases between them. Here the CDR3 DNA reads TGTGCCAGCGGGGTAGGGGGGGAGTCCTATGGCTACACCTTC. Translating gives CASGVGGESYGYTF.

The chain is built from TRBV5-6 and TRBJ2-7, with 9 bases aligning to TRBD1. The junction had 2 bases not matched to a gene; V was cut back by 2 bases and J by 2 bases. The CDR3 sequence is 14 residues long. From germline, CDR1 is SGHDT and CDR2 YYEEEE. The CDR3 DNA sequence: TGTGCCAGCAGCTTCAGGACAGGGGCCTACGAGCAGTACGTC. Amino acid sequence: CASSFRTGAYEQYV.

The CDR3 coding sequence is TGTGCCAGCAGCTTAGATCCACAGCCCGGTGGGGCTTTCTTT. It is translated as CASSLDPQPGGAFF. The gene calls are TRBV11-2 and TRBJ1-1; no definite D call. Trimming removed 0 bases from V and 11 bases from J, with 16 bases in between. The CDR3 length is 14 residues. Looked up from germline, CDR1 is SGHAT and CDR2 is FQNNGV.

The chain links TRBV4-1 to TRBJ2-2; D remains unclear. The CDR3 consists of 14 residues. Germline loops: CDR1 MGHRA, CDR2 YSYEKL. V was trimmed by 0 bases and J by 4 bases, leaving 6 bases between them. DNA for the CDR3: TGCGCCAGCAGCCAAGATTTGGGCACCGGGGAGCTGTTTTTT. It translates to CASSQDLGTGELFF.

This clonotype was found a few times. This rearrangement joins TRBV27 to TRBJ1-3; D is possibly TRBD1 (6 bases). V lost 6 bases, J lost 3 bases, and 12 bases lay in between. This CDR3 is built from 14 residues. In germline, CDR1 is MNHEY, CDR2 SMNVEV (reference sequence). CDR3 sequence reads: CASSRSGVGNTIYF. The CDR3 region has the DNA TGTGCCAGCAGCCGGTCAGGGGTTGGAAACACCATATATTTT.